Listed below are T cell receptor beta chains from one sample, sequenced in a study of T-cell memory formation after mild COVID-19. TCRdb redid the calling of the 5' RACE reads with MiXCR, one entry per CDR3 protein. The repertoire holds a few hundred thousand distinct CDR3 sequences, with 21% as singletons. Sequencing was performed on PBMCs or a T cell subset sorted from them (not recorded which). The receptors stem from an adult woman who had mild COVID-19 (a few samples of this study predate the infection). Cell type and time point are not known. Each CDR3 is given with its conserved first and last residue. A D gene is named only where the DNA matches it firmly. Not every row has a clone size; where given, it reads once, few, many or a size class.

size: few
D: TRBD2
J: TRBJ2-1
V: TRBV5-6
DNA: TGTGCCAGCAGCCCTCGTGCTAGCGGGAGAGTATACAATTACAATGAGCAGTTCTTC
CDR3: CASSPRASGRVYNYNEQFF

size: -
D: TRBD1
J: TRBJ2-4
V: TRBV15
DNA: TGTGCCACCATCAGAGCCTCAGGGGGCAACATTCAGTACTTC
CDR3: CATIRASGGNIQYF

size: -
D: -
J: TRBJ2-7
V: TRBV3-1
DNA: TGTGCCAGCAGCCACCCACGGGGCGGGCGAGGGGACGAGCAGTACTTC
CDR3: CASSHPRGGRGDEQYF

size: -
D: -
J: TRBJ2-2
V: TRBV24-1
DNA: TGTGCCACCAGTGATTCTGCCGGGGAGCTGTTTTTT
CDR3: CATSDSAGELFF

size: -
D: -
J: TRBJ2-4
V: TRBV21-1
DNA: TGTGCCAGCAGCATACCTACGTGGATAACCCCGAACATTCAGTACTTC
CDR3: CASSIPTWITPNIQYF

size: -
D: TRBD2
J: TRBJ2-1
V: TRBV7-8
DNA: TGTGCCAGCAGCTCGCCTTGGGCGGCTAGCGGGAGGGCCGGTAATGAGCAGTTCTTC
CDR3: CASSSPWAASGRAGNEQFF

size: few
D: TRBD2
J: TRBJ2-7
V: TRBV9
DNA: TGTGCCAGCAGTGGACTAGCGGGAGGGGCGTACGAGCAGTACTTC
CDR3: CASSGLAGGAYEQYF

size: few
D: -
J: TRBJ2-2
V: TRBV20-1
DNA: TGCAGTGCTAGTATCGGTCCCACCGGGGAGCTGTTTTTT
CDR3: CSASIGPTGELFF

size: few
D: -
J: TRBJ2-5
V: TRBV4-1
DNA: TGCGCCAGCAGCCCACTTTTAACAGGGCCAGAGACCCAGTACTTC
CDR3: CASSPLLTGPETQYF

size: -
D: -
J: TRBJ2-2
V: TRBV6-2/TRBV6-3
DNA: TGTGCCAGCAAAGAGCCACCGGATACCGGGGAGCTGTTTTTT
CDR3: CASKEPPDTGELFF

size: few
D: -
J: TRBJ1-1
V: TRBV6-2/TRBV6-3
DNA: TGTGCCAGCAGTACGGAACTAGGCATGAACACTGAAGCTTTCTTT
CDR3: CASSTELGMNTEAFF

size: -
D: -
J: TRBJ2-3
V: TRBV12-3/TRBV12-4
DNA: TGTGCCAGCACCTTATGGGACTGGAGGCCAGATACGCAGTATTTT
CDR3: CASTLWDWRPDTQYF

size: few
D: -
J: TRBJ2-2
V: TRBV5-6
DNA: TGTGCCAGCAGCCCATGGGCCGGGGAGCTGTTTTTT
CDR3: CASSPWAGELFF

size: few
D: TRBD1
J: TRBJ2-1
V: TRBV27
DNA: TGTGCCAGCAGTCCCGGGACAGGAGCCTACAATGAGCAGTTCTTC
CDR3: CASSPGTGAYNEQFF

size: few
D: -
J: TRBJ2-7
V: TRBV14
DNA: TGTGCCAGCGGGGTCAAGGGCCCCTACGAGCAGTACTTC
CDR3: CASGVKGPYEQYF

size: few
D: -
J: TRBJ2-2
V: TRBV29-1
DNA: TGCAGCGTTGCATATCCTCCTGGCACCGGGGAGCTGTTTTTT
CDR3: CSVAYPPGTGELFF

size: -
D: TRBD1
J: TRBJ2-7
V: TRBV29-1
DNA: TGCAGCGGCCGCCGACAGGGATCCTACGAGCAGTACTTC
CDR3: CSGRRQGSYEQYF

size: few
D: -
J: TRBJ2-7
V: TRBV24-1
DNA: TGTGCCACCAGTGATTTGGGACCCCTCTCCTACGAGCAGTACTTC
CDR3: CATSDLGPLSYEQYF

size: -
D: TRBD2
J: TRBJ2-5
V: TRBV7-8
DNA: TGTGCCAGCAGCTCCATGACTAGCGGGACCCAAGAGACCCAGTACTTC
CDR3: CASSSMTSGTQETQYF

size: many
D: -
J: TRBJ2-7
V: TRBV4-1
DNA: TGCGCCAGCAGCCAAGATCCAGGTTCCTACGAGCAGTACTTC
CDR3: CASSQDPGSYEQYF

size: -
D: -
J: TRBJ1-2
V: TRBV15
DNA: TGTGCCACCAGCTCTAGCCGGGCCGGCAACTATGGCTACACCTTC
CDR3: CATSSSRAGNYGYTF

size: -
D: -
J: TRBJ1-2
V: TRBV10-3
DNA: TGTGCCATCAGTGAGAGAGGGATGGGCTACACCTTC
CDR3: CAISERGMGYTF